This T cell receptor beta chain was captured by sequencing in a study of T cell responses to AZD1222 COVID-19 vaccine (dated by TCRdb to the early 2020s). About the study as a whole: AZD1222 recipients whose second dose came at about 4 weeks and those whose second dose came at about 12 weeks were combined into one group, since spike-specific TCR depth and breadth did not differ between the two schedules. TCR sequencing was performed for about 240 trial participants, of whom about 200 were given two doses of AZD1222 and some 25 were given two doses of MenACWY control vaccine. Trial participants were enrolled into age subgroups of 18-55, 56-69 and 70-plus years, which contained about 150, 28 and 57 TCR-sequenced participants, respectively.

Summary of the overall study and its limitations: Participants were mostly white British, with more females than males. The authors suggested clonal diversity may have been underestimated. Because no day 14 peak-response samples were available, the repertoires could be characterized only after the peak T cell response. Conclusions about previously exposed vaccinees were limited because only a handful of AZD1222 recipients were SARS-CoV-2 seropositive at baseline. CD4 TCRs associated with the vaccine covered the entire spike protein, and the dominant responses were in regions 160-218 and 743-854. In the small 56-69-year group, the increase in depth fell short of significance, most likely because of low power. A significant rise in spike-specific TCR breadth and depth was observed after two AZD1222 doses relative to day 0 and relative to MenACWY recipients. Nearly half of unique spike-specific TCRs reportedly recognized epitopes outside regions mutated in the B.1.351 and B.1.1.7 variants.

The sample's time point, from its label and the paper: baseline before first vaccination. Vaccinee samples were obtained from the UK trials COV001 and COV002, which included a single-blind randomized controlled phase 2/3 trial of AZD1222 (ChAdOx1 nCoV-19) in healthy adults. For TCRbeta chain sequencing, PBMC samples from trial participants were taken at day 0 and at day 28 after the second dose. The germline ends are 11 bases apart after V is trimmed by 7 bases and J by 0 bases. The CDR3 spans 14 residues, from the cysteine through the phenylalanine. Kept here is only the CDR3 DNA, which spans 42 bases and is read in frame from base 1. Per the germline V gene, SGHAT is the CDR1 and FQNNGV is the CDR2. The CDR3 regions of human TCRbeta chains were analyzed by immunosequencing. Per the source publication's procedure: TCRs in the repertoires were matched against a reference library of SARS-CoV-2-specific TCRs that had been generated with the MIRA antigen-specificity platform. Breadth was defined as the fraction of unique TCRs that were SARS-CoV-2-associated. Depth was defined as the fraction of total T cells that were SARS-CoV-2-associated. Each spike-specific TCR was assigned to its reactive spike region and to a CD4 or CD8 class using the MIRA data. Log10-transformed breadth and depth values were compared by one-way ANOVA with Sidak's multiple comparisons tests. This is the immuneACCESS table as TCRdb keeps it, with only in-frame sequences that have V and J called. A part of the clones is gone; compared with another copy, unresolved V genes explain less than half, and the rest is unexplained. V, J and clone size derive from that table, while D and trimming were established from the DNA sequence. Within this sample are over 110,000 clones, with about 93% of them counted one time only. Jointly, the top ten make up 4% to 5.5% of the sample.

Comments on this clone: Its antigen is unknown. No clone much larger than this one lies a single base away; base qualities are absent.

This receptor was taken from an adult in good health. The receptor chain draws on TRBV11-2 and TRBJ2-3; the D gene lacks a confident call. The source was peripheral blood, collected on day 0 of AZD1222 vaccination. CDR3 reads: CASTLGSSTDTQYF. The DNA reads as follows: TGTGCCAGCACCCTAGGCTCTAGCACAGATACGCAGTATTTT.